This T cell receptor (beta chain) was sequenced during a study of persistence of HIV-infected CD4 T cells. Trimming at V came to 10 bases and at J to 5 bases, leaving 11 bases not matched to a gene. Looked up from germline, CDR1 is MNHEY and CDR2 is SVGAGI. The CDR3 length is 13 residues. Cells were stimulated with overlapping HIV-1 Gag 15-mer peptides. Sorting selected CD4+ T cells upregulating both CD40 ligand and CD69. Findings and caveats of the study: Degenerate expanded CDR3beta sequences were enriched among CMV- and Gag-responding cells.

The immunoSEQ assay was version 4, run in survey mode. Using immunoSEQ multiplex PCR, the repertoire was profiled, and TCRdb retains in-frame clones only, with some absent. The sample carries over 15,000 clones, about 62% recorded once. As for this clone: Its antigen is not known.

This receptor was taken from an adult woman with HIV who was CMV-seropositive. Specimen: CD4+ T cells sorted from PBMCs after approximately 19-hour stimulation, collected from a patient who received antiretroviral therapy. The rearrangement links TRBV6-5 to TRBJ2-7; 7 bases match TRBD1. CDR3 DNA sequence: TGTGCCACTTGGGAACAGGGGAGCCACGAGCAGTACTTC. The encoded protein is CATWEQGSHEQYF.